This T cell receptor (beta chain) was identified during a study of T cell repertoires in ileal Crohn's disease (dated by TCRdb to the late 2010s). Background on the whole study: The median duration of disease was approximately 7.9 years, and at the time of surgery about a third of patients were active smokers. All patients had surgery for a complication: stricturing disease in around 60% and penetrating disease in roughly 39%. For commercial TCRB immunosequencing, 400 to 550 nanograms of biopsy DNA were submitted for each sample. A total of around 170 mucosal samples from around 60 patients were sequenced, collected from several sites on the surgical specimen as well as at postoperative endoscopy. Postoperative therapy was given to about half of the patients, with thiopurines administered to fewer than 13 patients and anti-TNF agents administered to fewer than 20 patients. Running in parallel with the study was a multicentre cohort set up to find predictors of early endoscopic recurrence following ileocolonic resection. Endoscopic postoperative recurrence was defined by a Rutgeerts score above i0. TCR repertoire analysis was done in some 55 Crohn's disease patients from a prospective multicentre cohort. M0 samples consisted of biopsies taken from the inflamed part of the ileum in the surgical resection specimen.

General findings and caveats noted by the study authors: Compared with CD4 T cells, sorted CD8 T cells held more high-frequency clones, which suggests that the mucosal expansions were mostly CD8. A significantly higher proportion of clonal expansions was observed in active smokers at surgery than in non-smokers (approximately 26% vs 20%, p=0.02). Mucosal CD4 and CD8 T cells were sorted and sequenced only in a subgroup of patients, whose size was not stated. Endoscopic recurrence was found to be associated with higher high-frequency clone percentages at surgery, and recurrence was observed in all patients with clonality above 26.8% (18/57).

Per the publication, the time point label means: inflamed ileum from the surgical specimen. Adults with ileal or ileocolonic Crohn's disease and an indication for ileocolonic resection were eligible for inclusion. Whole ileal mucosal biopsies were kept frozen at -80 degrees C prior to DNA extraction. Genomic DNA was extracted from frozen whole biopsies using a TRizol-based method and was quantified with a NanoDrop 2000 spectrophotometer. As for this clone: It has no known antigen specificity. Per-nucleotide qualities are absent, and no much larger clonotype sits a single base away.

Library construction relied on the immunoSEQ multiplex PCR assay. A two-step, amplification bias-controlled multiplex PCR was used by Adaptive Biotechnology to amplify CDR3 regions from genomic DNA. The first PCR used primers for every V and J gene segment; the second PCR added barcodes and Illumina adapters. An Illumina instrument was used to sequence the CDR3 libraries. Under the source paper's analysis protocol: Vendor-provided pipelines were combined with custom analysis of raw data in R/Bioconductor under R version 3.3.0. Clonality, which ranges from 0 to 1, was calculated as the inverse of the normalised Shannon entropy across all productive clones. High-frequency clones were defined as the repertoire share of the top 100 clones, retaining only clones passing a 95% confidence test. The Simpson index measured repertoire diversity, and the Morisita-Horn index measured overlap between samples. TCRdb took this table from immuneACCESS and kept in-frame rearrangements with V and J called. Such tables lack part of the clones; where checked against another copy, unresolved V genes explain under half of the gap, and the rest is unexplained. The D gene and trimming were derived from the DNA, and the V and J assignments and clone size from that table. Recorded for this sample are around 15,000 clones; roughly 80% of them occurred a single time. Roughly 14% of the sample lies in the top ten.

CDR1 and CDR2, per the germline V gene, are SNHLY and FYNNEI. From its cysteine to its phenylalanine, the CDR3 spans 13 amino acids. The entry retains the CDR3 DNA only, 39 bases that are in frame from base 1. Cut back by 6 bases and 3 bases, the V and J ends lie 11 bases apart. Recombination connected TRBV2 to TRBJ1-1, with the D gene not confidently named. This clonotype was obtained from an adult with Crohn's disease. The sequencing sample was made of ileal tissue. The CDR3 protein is CASRVLRDTEAFF. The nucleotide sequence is TGTGCCAGCAGGGTATTGAGGGACACTGAAGCTTTCTTT. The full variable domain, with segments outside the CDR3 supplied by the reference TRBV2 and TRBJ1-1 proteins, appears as EPEVTQTPSHQVTQMGQEVILRCVPISNHLYFYWYRQILGQKVEFLVSFYNNEISEKSEIFDDQFSVERPDGSNFTLKIRSTKLEDSAMYFCASRVLRDTEAFFGQGTRLTVV.